The 2 T cell receptor beta chains listed next were all sequenced from one sample in a study of cytotoxic CD8 clonotypes in ibrutinib-treated CLL. Sequenced by immunoSEQ multiplex PCR; TCRdb stores in-frame clones only, minus some. The sample holds roughly 190,000 clones, over 60% seen once. The sequences come from PBMCs, collected after 24 months of ibrutinib treatment. The receptors here all came from a human donor with chronic lymphocytic leukemia.

This clone was counted between two and nine times. The rearrangement uses TRBV14 and TRBJ2-7, with 9 bases fitting TRBD1. Unmatched junction bases numbered 8, after V lost 4 bases and J lost 4 bases. The CDR3 is 15 amino acids. Germline V gene sequence: CDR1 SGHDN, CDR2 FVKESK. The CDR3 loop reads CASSRSQGAAYEQYF. CDR3 nucleotides: TGTGCCAGCAGCCGATCACAGGGGGCGGCTTACGAGCAGTACTTC.

In this sample, this clone turned up a few times. This sequence joins TRBV11-2 and TRBJ2-7, with D perhaps matching TRBD1 or TRBD2 (6 bases each). This CDR3 has 19 amino acids. In germline, CDR1 is SGHAT, CDR2 FQNNGV. V lost 0 bases and J 2 bases, leaving 23 bases between the germline ends. The CDR3 region has the DNA TGTGCCAGCAGCTTAGAAGGGGGGAAAGGGACCGTCGGCACCTACGAGCAGTACTTC. Its translation: CASSLEGGKGTVGTYEQYF.